The T cell receptor beta chain under discussion was sequenced for a study of PD-L1 blockade in urothelial cancer. The wider study: Individuals in the cohort had been given 0 to 3 earlier chemotherapy regimens. Researchers looked at the blood 3 weeks (second dose) and 6 weeks after treatment began. Findings and limits, study-wide: Tumor-linked clones in blood grew more by 3 weeks in durable-benefit patients.

With respect to this clone: Its matching antigen is unknown.

Time point noted: pretreatment peripheral blood. The CDR3 covers 15 residues. Germline V lookup: CDR1 SGHDN, CDR2 FVKESK. V was cut by 1 base and J by 2 bases, with 12 bases left in between. Using immunoSEQ multiplex PCR, the repertoire was profiled, and TCRdb retains in-frame clones only, with some absent. The sample consists of about 52,000 clones, 75% to 90% of them appearing once. The rearrangement links TRBV14 to TRBJ2-7; D gene unclear. This TCR was sampled from a man aged 45 to 65 with urothelial cancer. Material: PBMCs, obtained around atezolizumab (anti-PD-L1) treatment. CDR3 bases: TGTGCCAGCAGCCAAGCAGTTGTATCGCCCTACGAGCAGTACTTC. Translation gives CASSQAVVSPYEQYF.